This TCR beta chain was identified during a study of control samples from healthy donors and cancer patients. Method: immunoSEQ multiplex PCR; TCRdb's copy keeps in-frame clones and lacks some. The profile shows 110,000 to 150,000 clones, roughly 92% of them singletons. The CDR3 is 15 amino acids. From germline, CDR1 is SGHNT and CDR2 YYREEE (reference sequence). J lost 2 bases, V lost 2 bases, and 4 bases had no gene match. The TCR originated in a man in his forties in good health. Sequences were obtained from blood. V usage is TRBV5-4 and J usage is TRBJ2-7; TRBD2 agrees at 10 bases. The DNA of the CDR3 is TGTGCCAGCAGCTTCGAGCGGGGGGGCCCCTACGAGCAGTACTTC. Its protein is CASSFERGGPYEQYF. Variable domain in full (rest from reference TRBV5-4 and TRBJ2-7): ETGVTQSPTHLIKTRGQQVTLRCSSQSGHNTVSWYQQALGQGPQFIFQYYREEENGRGNFPPRFSGLQFPNYSSELNVNALELDDSALYLCASSFERGGPYEQYFGPGTRLTVT.